The T cell receptor beta chain described here comes from a study of control samples from healthy donors and cancer patients. This CDR3 spans 15 amino acids. Germline CDR1 MNHEY, CDR2 SMNVEV (reference sequence). V lost 4 bases, J lost 5 bases, and 3 bases stayed unmatched. The repertoire was sequenced with immunoSEQ multiplex PCR; TCRdb's copy has only in-frame clones and lacks some. The sample includes around 110,000 clones, 70% to 90% of them seen just once. The specimen sequenced was blood. The TCR originated in a woman aged 65 to 85 in good health. This chain connects TRBV27 to TRBJ1-4, with 11 bases that match TRBD1. The chain's CDR3 is CASSSGQGGNEKLFF. In DNA form, the CDR3 reads TGTGCCAGCAGTTCGGGACAGGGGGGGAATGAAAAACTGTTTTTT.